This TCR beta chain comes out of a study of T cell responses to AZD1222 COVID-19 vaccine. Study-level points and caveats: Researchers report vaccine-associated CD4 TCRs spanning spike, with dominance at 160-218 and 743-854. Of spike-specific TCRs, nearly half reportedly target regions left unmutated in variants.

This clone was seen more than once but under ten times. Its antigen is unknown. With 0 bases removed from V and 0 bases from J, the gap between germline ends came to 16 bases. The CDR3 sequence is 17 residues long. Looked up from germline, CDR1 is SGHRS and CDR2 is YFSETQ. Sequencing was performed with immunoSEQ multiplex PCR; in TCRdb, only in-frame clones are kept and a portion is missing. The sample contains fewer than 150,000 clones, about 91% of which appear only once. The sample was peripheral blood, taken on day 0 of AZD1222 vaccination. This clonotype originated in an adult in good health. The chain employs TRBV5-1 and TRBJ2-7, with D tentatively TRBD1 or TRBD2 (6 bases each). This CDR3 reads CASSLGYGGGSSYEQYF. CDR3 nucleotide sequence: TGCGCCAGCAGCTTGGGCTACGGAGGGGGATCCTCCTACGAGCAGTACTTC.